This TCR beta chain was sequenced during a study of T cell repertoires in cytomegalovirus infection. Turning to the study itself: CMV epitopes in the study were HLA-C-restricted (recently identified) and HLA-B-restricted (well studied).

MiXCR, applied by TCRdb to the reads, yields one record per CDR3 protein. The repertoire consists of about 830,000 distinct CDR3 sequences, with about 31% occurring once and the leading ten covering 9.5% to 15%. Worth noting for this clonotype: The antigen remains undetermined.

The receptor was derived from a human donor in good health (CMV status not recorded). Some clones in this sample may be carry-over from other donors' samples. The sample here was cultured CD8+ T cells from PBMCs, taken from culture after CMV antigen stimulation.

DNA for the CDR3: TGCGCCAGCAGCCTAAGAGGGTACAGGGTTGAGGCAGATACGCAGTATTTT. It is translated as CASSLRGYRVEADTQYF. The rearrangement joins TRBV4-1 to TRBJ2-3; TRBD1 is a possible D gene (6 bases). Germline CDR1 reads MGHRA; CDR2 reads YSYEKL. V lost 4 bases, J lost 4 bases, and 21 bases lay in between. This CDR3 region has 17 residues.